This record looks at one TCR beta chain sequence and its context. No antigen is known for it. The PCR contained 60 Vbeta and 13 Jbeta primers. Clones were sequenced by immunoSEQ multiplex PCR, and TCRdb holds only the in-frame ones, with some missing. Here the sample spans about 190,000 clones, around 85% being singletons. The record originates from a study of cytomegalovirus exposure and HLA in healthy donors. Findings and caveats of the study: The classifier, whose performance was assessed in both the original and validation cohorts, reportedly diagnosed cytomegalovirus status with high specificity and sensitivity.

Germline values: CDR1 SGHVS, CDR2 FQNEAQ. The CDR3 has 15 amino acids. The V end was cut by 5 bases, the J end by 5 bases, with 19 bases between. The chain links TRBV7-8 to TRBJ2-7, with D possibly being TRBD1 (5 bases). This receptor was taken from a man between 45 and 60 years old in good health and CMV-seronegative. Sequenced input: PBMCs. As DNA, the CDR3 is TGTGCCAGCAGCCCCGGGCAGGGAACAATCCACGAGCAGTACTTC. Amino acid sequence: CASSPGQGTIHEQYF.